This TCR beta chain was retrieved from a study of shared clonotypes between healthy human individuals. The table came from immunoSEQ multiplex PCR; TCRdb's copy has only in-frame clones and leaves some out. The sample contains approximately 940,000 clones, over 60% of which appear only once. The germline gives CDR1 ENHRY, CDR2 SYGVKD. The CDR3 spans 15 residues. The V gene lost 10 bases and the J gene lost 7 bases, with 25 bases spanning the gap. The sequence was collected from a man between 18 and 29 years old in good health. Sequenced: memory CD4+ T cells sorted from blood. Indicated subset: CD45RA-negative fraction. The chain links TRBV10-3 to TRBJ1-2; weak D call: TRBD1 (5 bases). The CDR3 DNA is TGTGCCACGATAGCATTTAATAGGGGAGCTGGTGGCTACACCTTC. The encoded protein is CATIAFNRGAGGYTF.